These T cell receptor beta chains were read from a single sample in a study of radiotherapy plus CTLA-4 blockade in lung cancer. Sequencing used immunoSEQ multiplex PCR; TCRdb keeps in-frame clones, though not all of them. Of a few thousand clones in the sample, roughly 84% were seen once. Here the sequenced sample was tumor tissue, taken from a patient treated with radiotherapy plus ipilimumab. These receptor sequences come from a human donor with non-small cell lung cancer that progressed on radiotherapy plus ipilimumab. CDR3s include the opening cysteine and the closing phenylalanine or tryptophan. Each record gives: clone size, D gene, V gene, J gene, CDR3 protein, CDR3 DNA. The D gene is left open where the match is weak. Clone size is stated in some rows and not others, as once, few, many or a class when expanded.

-	TRBD1	TRBV11-2	TRBJ2-7	CASSPRTGMYEQYF	TGTGCCAGCAGCCCGAGGACAGGGATGTACGAGCAGTACTTC
-	-	TRBV7-2	TRBJ2-3	CASSLLGGGVTDTQYF	TGTGCCAGCAGCTTATTGGGAGGGGGTGTAACAGATACGCAGTATTTT
-	-	TRBV6-1	TRBJ1-2	CASSKTGLGLYGYTF	TGTGCCAGCAGTAAAACAGGGCTGGGGCTCTACGGCTACACCTTC
-	-	TRBV10-1	TRBJ1-2	CASSLWKRSRKIYGYTF	TGCGCCAGCAGTCTCTGGAAAAGATCGCGAAAGATCTATGGCTACACCTTC
-	TRBD2	TRBV5-4	TRBJ2-1	CASSPGLAPSEQFF	TGTGCCAGCAGCCCCGGACTAGCGCCCTCAGAGCAGTTCTTC
once	TRBD1	TRBV7-3	TRBJ1-4	CASSPTGVREKLFF	TGTGCCAGCAGCCCGACAGGGGTCCGTGAAAAACTGTTTTTT
-	TRBD2	TRBV5-1	TRBJ2-5	CASSSAGLQETQYF	TGCGCCAGCAGCTCAGCGGGGTTACAAGAGACCCAGTACTTC
few	-	TRBV29-1	TRBJ1-1	CSVGGGTEAFF	TGCAGCGTCGGGGGGGGGACTGAAGCTTTCTTT
-	-	TRBV9	TRBJ1-1	CASSDGHPRTEAFF	TGTGCCAGCAGTGACGGGCACCCTAGGACTGAAGCTTTCTTT
few	-	TRBV7-2	TRBJ2-7	CASSLSRGPYEQYF	TGTGCCAGCAGCTTAAGTCGGGGGCCCTACGAGCAGTACTTC
-	-	TRBV5-1	TRBJ1-1	CASSLLSIMNTEAFF	TGCGCCAGCAGCTTATTATCGATAATGAACACTGAAGCTTTCTTT
once	TRBD1	TRBV5-4	TRBJ1-2	CASRLGPGQGLANYGYTF	TGTGCCAGCAGACTGGGACCGGGACAGGGCCTTGCTAACTATGGCTACACCTTC
once	-	TRBV2	TRBJ1-5	CASSEGGGRQPQHF	TGTGCCAGCAGTGAAGGGGGGGGCCGGCAGCCCCAGCATTTT
-	-	TRBV7-2	TRBJ2-3	CASSLEAGGTDTQYF	TGTGCCAGCAGCTTAGAGGCAGGGGGCACAGATACGCAGTATTTT
-	-	TRBV15	TRBJ2-5	CATSRDAGGDETQYF	TGTGCCACCAGCAGAGATGCCGGGGGCGATGAGACCCAGTACTTC
-	-	TRBV29-1	TRBJ2-3	CSVEDGTDTQYF	TGCAGCGTTGAAGACGGGACAGATACGCAGTATTTT
once	-	TRBV5-1	TRBJ2-3	CASSSGTGFYTDTQYF	TGCGCCAGCAGCTCCGGAACAGGGTTCTATACAGATACGCAGTATTTT
-	TRBD1	TRBV6-5	TRBJ2-2	CASSYGQGSNTGELFF	TGTGCCAGCAGTTACGGACAGGGGTCGAACACCGGGGAGCTGTTTTTT
-	-	TRBV10-1	TRBJ2-7	CASSDLVYEQYF	TGCGCCAGCAGTGATTTAGTCTACGAGCAGTACTTC
-	TRBD2	TRBV5-1	TRBJ2-3	CASSSGLAGERIDTQYF	TGCGCCAGCAGCTCCGGACTAGCGGGGGAACGGATAGATACGCAGTATTTT
-	-	TRBV27	TRBJ1-5	CASRPGVIGNQPQHF	TGTGCCAGCAGACCAGGGGTAATCGGCAATCAGCCTCAGCATTTT
-	TRBD1	TRBV7-3	TRBJ1-1	CASSAQGQGAEAFF	TGTGCCAGCAGCGCCCAGGGACAGGGGGCTGAAGCTTTCTTT
-	-	TRBV29-1	TRBJ1-3	CSVPRTVSGNTIYF	TGCAGCGTCCCACGGACAGTCTCTGGAAACACCATATATTTT
-	-	TRBV13	TRBJ1-1	CASSLDSMNTEAFF	TGTGCCAGCAGCCTCGACAGTATGAACACTGAAGCTTTCTTT
-	-	TRBV12-5	TRBJ2-3	CASGLPGVDTQYF	TGTGCTAGTGGTTTGCCAGGGGTAGATACGCAGTATTTT
-	-	TRBV27	TRBJ2-5	CASSLNPLHQETQYF	TGTGCCAGCAGTTTAAACCCACTCCATCAAGAGACCCAGTACTTC
-	TRBD1	TRBV11-2	TRBJ1-1	CASSIGTGGTEAFF	TGTGCCAGCAGCATAGGGACAGGCGGGACTGAAGCTTTCTTT
-	TRBD2	TRBV13	TRBJ2-3	CASSSELGGAGDTQYF	TGTGCCAGCAGCTCAGAGCTCGGGGGGGCTGGAGATACGCAGTATTTT
-	-	TRBV7-2	TRBJ1-5	CASSLTATGSSFHQPQHF	TGTGCCAGCAGCTTAACGGCTACAGGTTCTTCCTTCCATCAGCCCCAGCATTTT
-	TRBD1	TRBV23-1	TRBJ2-7	CASSHPGQGRDEQYF	TGCGCCAGCAGTCATCCGGGACAGGGAAGGGACGAGCAGTACTTC
few	-	TRBV7-8	TRBJ2-7	CASRSTEQFPYEQYF	TGTGCCAGCAGATCTACCGAACAGTTCCCCTACGAGCAGTACTTC
once	-	TRBV5-1	TRBJ1-2	CASSLDAVNYGYTF	TGCGCCAGCAGCTTGGATGCTGTGAACTATGGCTACACCTTC
-	-	TRBV4-3	TRBJ2-1	CASSQDHKRTYSYNEQFF	TGCGCCAGCAGCCAAGATCATAAGCGGACCTACTCCTACAATGAGCAGTTCTTC
-	-	TRBV7-6	TRBJ1-1	CASSLAGNTEAFF	TGTGCCAGCAGCTTAGCGGGGAACACTGAAGCTTTCTTT
few	-	TRBV7-9	TRBJ2-7	CASSLPPNDEQYF	TGTGCCAGCAGCTTACCCCCCAACGACGAGCAGTACTTC
few	-	TRBV10-3	TRBJ2-3	CASSARVETDTQYF	TGTGCCTCCTCCGCCAGGGTCGAGACAGATACGCAGTATTTT
-	-	TRBV6-6	TRBJ1-6	CASSYATGSRRSPLHF	TGTGCCAGCAGTTACGCCACAGGGAGTCGCCGGTCACCCCTCCACTTT
-	-	TRBV6-5	TRBJ1-2	CASHLRGRNGYTF	TGTGCCAGCCACTTACGGGGCAGGAATGGCTACACCTTC
-	TRBD1	TRBV6-1	TRBJ1-6	CASREGQLNSPLHF	TGTGCCAGCAGGGAGGGACAGCTTAATTCACCCCTCCACTTT
once	-	TRBV4-2	TRBJ2-7	CASSGGVGYEQYF	TGTGCCAGCAGTGGGGGCGTTGGCTACGAGCAGTACTTC
-	-	TRBV15	TRBJ1-5	CATSRDLGGNNQPQHF	TGTGCCACCAGCAGAGATCTAGGGGGGAACAATCAGCCCCAGCATTTT
-	TRBD1	TRBV7-3	TRBJ1-4	CASSTSGTGKEKLFF	TGTGCCAGCAGCACCTCCGGGACAGGGAAGGAAAAACTGTTTTTT